This T cell receptor (beta chain) originates from a study of read filtering for tumor transcriptome and immune sequencing (dated by TCRdb to the early 2020s). About the study as a whole: The cohort was composed of roughly 16 male and 14 to 15 female patients, with a mean age of approximately 70 years and an age range of about 40 to 90. By revised international staging, about 8 patients were R-ISS I, under 20 were R-ISS II and 6 or 7 were R-ISS III. After DNase treatment, whole-transcriptome libraries were prepared with the TruSeq RNA Access Library Prep Kit. TCR-region mapped reads per sample ranged from about 4.05 to 11 million with IR-seq versus only about 85 to 1273 with RNA-seq. The study compared TCR repertoires from targeted immune repertoire sequencing and bulk whole-transcriptome sequencing run on the same bone marrow samples. A main aim was a read-filtering strategy for immune repertoire data, specifically whether clonotypes supported by a single read should be removed. The full study reports these points: In IR-seq, single-read clonotypes were about 81.9% of clonotypes but 3.5% to 4% of total reads; in RNA-seq they were over 65% of clonotypes and 35% to 55% of reads. Compared with RNA-seq, IR-seq captured clonotypes at much greater depth and more reliably, and a smaller IR-seq throughput was enough to identify most of the shared clonotypes. Removing single-read clonotypes increased the correlation between IR-seq and RNA-seq shared clonotype proportions. The sorted CD138-negative fraction was a mixed bone marrow immune population, not purified T cells.

TCR libraries were constructed from about 400 ng RNA using the Immunoverse kit, and molecular barcoded adaptors covering alpha/delta and beta/gamma chains were employed. TCR library preparation used the same RNA that went into transcriptome sequencing. An Illumina HiSeq 4000 with 2 x 150 cycles was used to sequence the TCR libraries. From the authors' description of their analysis: TCR reads were aligned to human V, D, J and C references and assembled into CDR3 clonotypes with MiXCR, including quality filtering and error correction. The tcR package in R was used for analysis of clonotype counts and gene usage diversity. For inspection of raw mapping reads, RNA-seq reads were mapped by STAR aligner version 2.5.3a onto GRCh37 of the human genome. IR-seq fastq files were randomly downsampled with Seqtk 1.3 to test the effect of sequencing depth on detected clonotypes. TCRdb reprocessed the public reads (quality trimming at Q25 with fastp, clone calling with MiXCR) and kept in-frame beta chains. Rows are unified per CDR3 protein, each entry keeping the most common DNA and genes. These V and J calls rely on TCRdb rather than the paper's analysis. This sample has around 140,000 distinct CDR3 sequences in its table, and less than 15% of those were observed once. 7.5% to 9.5% of the sample lies in the top ten.

A word on this clonotype: It has no known antigen specificity. It may be a read error: a sequence one base away is much more abundant.

Every patient had bone marrow sampled at the time of active disease. Ficoll-Hypaque density gradient centrifugation was used to isolate bone marrow mononuclear cells. Myeloma plasma cells were removed and CD138-negative cells were collected by negative selection after labeling with CD138 magnetic microbeads on a MACS separator. Purity of the isolated cells was checked by flow cytometry on an Attune NxT using CD138 antibodies. TRIzol reagent was used to extract total RNA, and a NanoDrop spectrophotometer was used to quantify the extracted RNA. For each patient, the CD138-negative bone marrow sample underwent paired RNA-seq and IR-seq. The germline V gene supplies CDR1 SGHRS and CDR2 YFSETQ. Including the terminal cysteine and phenylalanine, the CDR3 comprises 13 residues. Just CDR3 DNA is preserved here, 39 bases in frame from base 1. V ends up 2 bases short and J 9 bases short, with an unmatched junction base count of 7.

The sequence came from a donor aged 40 or over with multiple myeloma. This chain joins TRBV5-1 to TRBJ2-5; 7 nucleotides in the junction match TRBD1. The sequenced material came from a population of CD138-negative cells sorted from bone marrow. In light of the paper, this sample's cell subset or site label describes: bone marrow mononuclear cells depleted of CD138+ plasma/myeloma cells by negative magnetic selection. Here is the DNA: TGCGCCAGCAGCTTCCGGACAGGCGAGGCCCAGTACTTC. Its translation is CASSFRTGEAQYF.